The rows below give T cell receptor beta chains drawn from one sample of a study of blood T cell repertoires in COVID-19. Here immunoSEQ multiplex PCR was the method, and the copy in TCRdb shows in-frame clones only, minus some. Counted here are 300,000 to 450,000 clones, approximately 89% occurring once; the ten biggest clones make up around 4%. The sample consisted of peripheral blood. These receptor sequences come from a woman in her fifties or sixties with COVID-19, enrolled during active disease. CDR3s include the opening cysteine and the closing phenylalanine or tryptophan. D genes are given only for firm matches. Size values are once, few and many counts, or a class for expanded clones, and some rows have none.

size | J | D | V | CDR3 | DNA
. | TRBJ1-1 | . | TRBV27 | CASSLFAYRVGQPEAFF | TGTGCCAGCAGTTTATTTGCGTACAGGGTTGGTCAGCCTGAAGCTTTCTTT
. | TRBJ1-5 | . | TRBV5-8 | CASSLLRTVNQPQHF | TGTGCCAGCAGCTTACTCAGGACAGTCAATCAGCCCCAGCATTTT
. | TRBJ2-2 | TRBD2 | TRBV11-3 | CASSSGTSGGANTGELFF | TGTGCCAGCAGCTCCGGGACTAGCGGGGGAGCGAACACCGGGGAGCTGTTTTTT
. | TRBJ1-4 | TRBD1 | TRBV4-1 | CASSHPTGDKLFF | TGCGCCAGCAGCCATCCCACAGGGGATAAACTGTTTTTT
. | TRBJ1-6 | . | TRBV11-3 | CASSLQRDSPLHF | TGTGCCAGCAGCTTACAGAGGGATTCACCCCTCCACTTT
. | TRBJ2-7 | . | TRBV7-9 | CASSLGVRAYEQYF | TGTGCCAGCAGCTTAGGGGTCCGGGCCTACGAGCAGTACTTC
once | TRBJ1-3 | . | TRBV5-1 | CASSPFGGDGNTIYF | TGCGCCAGCAGCCCCTTCGGGGGGGATGGAAACACCATATATTTT
few | TRBJ1-1 | . | TRBV27 | CASSQDRRNTEAFF | TGTGCCAGCAGTCAAGACAGAAGGAACACTGAAGCTTTCTTT
once | TRBJ2-2 | . | TRBV19 | CASRQGQLNTGELFF | TGTGCCAGTAGACAAGGACAGTTAAACACCGGGGAGCTGTTTTTT
. | TRBJ2-7 | TRBD2 | TRBV7-9 | CASSPLGLAVYEQYF | TGTGCCAGCAGCCCCTTGGGACTAGCGGTCTACGAGCAGTACTTC
. | TRBJ2-3 | TRBD2 | TRBV5-6 | CASSLAASTDTQYF | TGTGCCAGCAGCCTAGCGGCTAGCACAGATACGCAGTATTTT
. | TRBJ2-7 | TRBD2 | TRBV3-1/TRBV3-2 | CASSQRAGDYEQYF | TGTGCCAGCAGCCAGCGAGCGGGGGACTACGAGCAGTACTTC
. | TRBJ2-5 | . | TRBV6-1 | CASSEGGGRAETQYF | TGTGCCAGCAGTGAAGGGGGGGGCAGGGCAGAGACCCAGTACTTC
once | TRBJ1-2 | TRBD1 | TRBV7-9 | CASSGGQDLYGYTF | TGTGCCAGCAGCGGGGGACAGGACCTCTATGGCTACACCTTC
few | TRBJ2-2 | . | TRBV18 | CASSPPAGNTGELFF | TGTGCCAGCTCACCACCGGCAGGGAACACCGGGGAGCTGTTTTTT
. | TRBJ2-3 | TRBD2 | TRBV28 | CASSLGLAGGQDTQYF | TGTGCCAGCAGTTTGGGCCTAGCGGGGGGGCAAGATACGCAGTATTTT
. | TRBJ2-7 | . | TRBV30 | CAWRAGRHEQYF | TGTGCCTGGAGAGCAGGGCGCCACGAGCAGTACTTC
. | TRBJ1-1 | . | TRBV5-1 | CASSLGVEAYVTEAFF | TGCGCCAGCAGCTTAGGGGTTGAGGCATATGTGACTGAAGCTTTCTTT
. | TRBJ2-3 | . | TRBV28 | CASGGTVPDTQYF | TGTGCCAGCGGGGGGACAGTCCCAGATACGCAGTATTTT
. | TRBJ1-4 | . | TRBV19 | CASSIDLGVVNEKLFF | TGTGCCAGTAGTATAGATCTCGGAGTGGTTAATGAAAAACTGTTTTTT
once | TRBJ1-5 | TRBD1 | TRBV5-1 | CASSGRPGQGAHYGNQPQHF | TGCGCCAGCAGCGGGCGGCCGGGACAGGGGGCGCATTATGGCAATCAGCCCCAGCATTTT
few | TRBJ2-3 | . | TRBV5-6 | CASSFIADTQYF | TGTGCCAGCAGCTTTATTGCAGATACGCAGTATTTT
. | TRBJ2-7 | TRBD1 | TRBV14 | CASSHWTGEYYEQYF | TGTGCCAGCAGCCATTGGACAGGGGAATACTACGAGCAGTACTTC
. | TRBJ2-3 | . | TRBV11-2 | CASSGGQGIDTQYF | TGTGCCAGCAGTGGGGGCCAGGGAATAGATACGCAGTATTTT
. | TRBJ1-2 | . | TRBV6-5 | CASSSDWEYYGYTF | TGTGCCAGCAGCTCGGACTGGGAGTACTATGGCTACACCTTC
. | TRBJ2-7 | TRBD1 | TRBV10-3 | CAISEDWDSYEQYF | TGTGCCATCAGTGAGGACTGGGACAGCTACGAGCAGTACTTC
. | TRBJ2-2 | TRBD1 | TRBV3-1/TRBV3-2 | CASGSWDRNTGELFF | TGTGCCAGCGGTTCTTGGGACAGGAACACCGGGGAGCTGTTTTTT
. | TRBJ2-6 | TRBD1 | TRBV19 | CASSTDRGTGANVLTF | TGTGCCAGTAGTACAGACAGGGGGACTGGGGCCAACGTCCTGACTTTC
. | TRBJ2-1 | TRBD1 | TRBV10-3 | CAISGQGVGNEQFF | TGTGCCATCAGCGGACAGGGAGTCGGGAATGAGCAGTTCTTC
. | TRBJ2-7 | TRBD1 | TRBV19 | CASSSTGGRSDEQYF | TGTGCCAGTAGTTCGACAGGGGGGAGAAGCGACGAGCAGTACTTC
. | TRBJ2-3 | . | TRBV10-3 | CAISASTDTQYF | TGTGCCATCAGTGCATCCACAGATACGCAGTATTTT
once | TRBJ2-2 | . | TRBV9 | CASSVVSGTNTGELFF | TGTGCCAGCAGCGTAGTATCAGGGACGAACACCGGGGAGCTGTTTTTT
once | TRBJ1-2 | TRBD1 | TRBV5-1 | CASSRLGTGGSDYGYTF | TGCGCCAGCAGCCGCCTAGGGACAGGGGGGTCGGACTATGGCTACACCTTC
. | TRBJ1-2 | TRBD1 | TRBV30 | CAWSPGQGSSYGYTF | TGTGCCTGGAGCCCGGGACAGGGCTCCTCCTATGGCTACACCTTC
. | TRBJ1-2 | . | TRBV4-2 | CASSDRAQGHYGYTF | TGTGCCAGCAGCGATCGGGCCCAGGGGCACTATGGCTACACCTTC
. | TRBJ1-1 | . | TRBV28 | CASTLHPVGGTEAFF | TGTGCCAGCACCCTCCACCCGGTTGGCGGCACTGAAGCTTTCTTT
. | TRBJ1-3 | . | TRBV6-1 | CASSEGTAISGNTIYF | TGTGCCAGCAGTGAAGGAACAGCCATCTCTGGAAACACCATATATTTT
. | TRBJ2-7 | . | TRBV6-5 | CASRTARRNEQYF | TGTGCCAGTCGGACAGCGAGGAGGAACGAGCAGTACTTC
. | TRBJ1-1 | . | TRBV29-1 | CSVDGGAWDTEAFF | TGCAGCGTTGACGGCGGGGCGTGGGACACTGAAGCTTTCTTT
. | TRBJ1-4 | . | TRBV3-1/TRBV3-2 | CASSQDTRVGWTTNEKLFF | TGTGCCAGCAGCCAAGATACCAGGGTAGGGTGGACAACTAATGAAAAACTGTTTTTT
. | TRBJ1-1 | . | TRBV6-4 | CASSVEENTEAFF | TGTGCCAGCAGTGTAGAAGAGAACACTGAAGCTTTCTTT
. | TRBJ1-3 | . | TRBV28 | CASSFGSGGNTIYF | TGTGCCAGCAGTTTCGGCTCGGGTGGAAACACCATATATTTT
. | TRBJ2-3 | TRBD2 | TRBV19 | CASSPPRGGVDTQYF | TGTGCCAGTAGTCCTCCCCGGGGGGGCGTGGATACGCAGTATTTT
. | TRBJ2-5 | . | TRBV5-1 | CASSLVSQETQYF | TGCGCCAGCAGCTTGGTCTCCCAAGAGACCCAGTACTTC
. | TRBJ1-2 | TRBD1 | TRBV7-9 | CASSAWDRNNYGYTF | TGTGCCAGCAGCGCGTGGGACAGGAACAACTATGGCTACACCTTC
. | TRBJ2-3 | . | TRBV7-3 | CASSATGHWGTDTQYF | TGTGCCAGCAGCGCAACAGGGCATTGGGGCACAGATACGCAGTATTTT
. | TRBJ2-7 | . | TRBV5-4 | CASSLGATPYEQYF | TGTGCCAGCAGCTTGGGGGCGACACCTTACGAGCAGTACTTC
. | TRBJ1-6 | . | TRBV30 | CAWRRGVNSPLHF | TGTGCCTGGCGCCGGGGGGTAAATTCACCCCTCCACTTT
. | TRBJ2-2 | TRBD1 | TRBV14 | CASSRYRGINTGELFF | TGTGCCAGCAGCCGTTACAGGGGAATTAACACCGGGGAGCTGTTTTTT
. | TRBJ1-2 | . | TRBV19 | CASSIRQGGFYGYTF | TGTGCCAGTAGTATAAGGCAGGGTGGATTCTATGGCTACACCTTC
. | TRBJ2-2 | . | TRBV27 | CASTRHAQGELFF | TGTGCCAGCACACGTCATGCACAGGGGGAGCTGTTTTTT
. | TRBJ1-5 | TRBD1 | TRBV6-6 | CASSYPSGTVNQPQHF | TGTGCCAGCAGTTACCCTTCTGGGACAGTCAATCAGCCCCAGCATTTT
. | TRBJ1-2 | TRBD1 | TRBV19 | CASSFRDRAVEGYTF | TGTGCCAGTAGTTTCCGGGACAGGGCGGTTGAGGGCTACACCTTC